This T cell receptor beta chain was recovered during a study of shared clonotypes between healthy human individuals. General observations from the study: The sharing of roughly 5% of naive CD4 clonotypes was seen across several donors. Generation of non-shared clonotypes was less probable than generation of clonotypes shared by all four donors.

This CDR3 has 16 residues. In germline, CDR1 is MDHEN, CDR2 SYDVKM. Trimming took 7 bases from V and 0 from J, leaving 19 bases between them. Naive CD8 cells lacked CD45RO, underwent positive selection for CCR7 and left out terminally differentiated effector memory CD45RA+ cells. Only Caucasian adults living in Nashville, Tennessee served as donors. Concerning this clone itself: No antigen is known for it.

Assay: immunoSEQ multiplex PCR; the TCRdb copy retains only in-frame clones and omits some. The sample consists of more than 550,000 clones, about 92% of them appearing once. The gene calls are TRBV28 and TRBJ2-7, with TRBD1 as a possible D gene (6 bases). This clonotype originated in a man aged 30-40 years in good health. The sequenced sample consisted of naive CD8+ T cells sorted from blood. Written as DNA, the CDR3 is TGTGCCAGCACGACAGGAATCCGCCGTAGCTCCTACGAGCAGTACTTC. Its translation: CASTTGIRRSSYEQYF.